The following is a TCR beta chain sequence with its context. Antigen unknown. Assay: immunoSEQ multiplex PCR; the TCRdb copy retains only in-frame clones and omits some. The top ten clones hold 0.37% of a sample with approximately 2,300,000 clones, about nine tenths of them seen once. A CD45RA-negative memory subset and a CD45RA+ naive subset were separated from the CD4+ cells. These data originate in a study of shared clonotypes between healthy human individuals. Across the study: Two women and a few men aged 18 to 49 served as donors. General study results and limits: The represented genetic and exposure-history diversity was limited by the small number of donors.

V dropped 2 bases and J dropped 5 bases, with 14 bases sitting between them. CDR1 is SGHRS and CDR2 is YFSETQ in the germline V gene. This CDR3 comprises 15 residues. This receptor was identified in a man aged 18 to 35 in good health. Some clones in this sample may be carry-over from other donors' samples. This chain connects TRBV5-1 to TRBJ2-1, with D possibly TRBD1 on 6 matching bases. Sequenced input: naive CD4+ T cells from PBMCs. This sample's subset: CD45RA+ positively selected. The CDR3: CASSLQPGQDNEQFF. The CDR3 nucleotides are TGCGCCAGCAGCTTACAACCGGGACAAGACAATGAGCAGTTCTTC.